This record concerns one TCR beta chain sequence. This entry is derived from a study of shared clonotypes between healthy human individuals. Looked up from germline, CDR1 is MDHEN and CDR2 is SYDVKM. The junction had 9 bases not matched to a gene; V was cut back by 5 bases and J by 3 bases. The CDR3 loop spans 16 amino acids. The data were produced by immunoSEQ multiplex PCR, yet TCRdb's version contains in-frame clones alone and is incomplete. This table has millions of clones, approximately 93% appearing once. The clonotype originates from a man aged 18 to 30 in good health. Some clones in this sample may be carry-over from other donors' samples. The rearrangement uses TRBV28 and TRBJ1-2; 10 bases fit TRBD1. The sequenced sample was naive CD4+ T cells from PBMCs. This sample's subset: CD45RA+ positively selected. CDR3 sequence: CASSQMPGQGHYGYTF. Written as DNA, the CDR3 is TGTGCCAGCAGTCAAATGCCGGGACAGGGGCACTATGGCTACACCTTC.